One sample yielded the 24 T cell receptor beta chains listed below, sequenced in a study of control samples from healthy donors and cancer patients. This table comes from immunoSEQ multiplex PCR, and its TCRdb copy is limited to in-frame clones, with some not included. The sample yields approximately 60,000 clones, over 75% seen once. Sample: blood. The receptors here all came from a man in his forties in good health.

CDR3 loop: CASSQRDRNTEAFF. Written as DNA, the CDR3 is TGCGCCAGCAGCCAAAGAGACAGGAACACTGAAGCTTTCTTT. J is TRBJ1-1 and V is TRBV4-1, with D possibly being TRBD1 (5 bases). CDR1 is MGHRA and CDR2 is YSYEKL in the germline V gene. V lost 2 bases to trimming and J lost 1 base, with 8 bases between them. There are 14 residues in the CDR3.

This clone is medium-sized by share. CDR3 sequence: CASSLEGNDGYTF. CDR3 sequence (DNA): TGTGCCAGCAGCTTAGAAGGTAATGATGGCTACACCTTC. The chain uses TRBV13 and TRBJ1-2; D gene uncertain. V lost 1 base to trimming and J lost 6 bases, with 9 bases between them. This CDR3 has 13 residues. Germline CDR1 and CDR2: PRHDT and FYEKMQ (reference sequence).

The DNA of the CDR3 is TGTGCCAGCAGTAGCAGGACAGGGGATTTGGTCACCGGGGAGCTGTTTTTT. Protein: CASSSRTGDLVTGELFF. V gene TRBV27 combines with J gene TRBJ2-2; 9 positions match TRBD1. The V and J ends lost 5 bases and 4 bases, in that order; junction bases with no gene match: 11. The CDR3 has 17 amino acids. CDR1 is MNHEY, CDR2 SMNVEV, per germline (reference sequence).

V usage is TRBV9 and J usage is TRBJ1-2, with 8 bases identical to TRBD1. The CDR3 consists of 14 residues. The V gene's germline CDR1 is SGDLS and CDR2 YYNGEE. V was clipped by 3 bases and J by 5 bases; unmatched bases: 6. CDR3 protein: CASSGTGPSYGYTF. The CDR3 nucleotides are TGTGCCAGCAGCGGGACAGGGCCTAGTTATGGCTACACCTTC.

The chain links TRBV4-3 to TRBJ2-7; 10 nucleotides line up with TRBD1. The germline gives CDR1 LGHNA, CDR2 YSLEER. The CDR3 extends over 18 amino acids. The V gene end was trimmed by 0 bases and the J gene end by 5 bases; junction bases not matched to a gene: 13. CDR3 region: CASSQDVSETGGIDEQYF. CDR3 bases: TGCGCCAGCAGCCAAGATGTGTCCGAGACAGGGGGCATCGACGAGCAGTACTTC.

The chain uses TRBV9 and TRBJ2-3, with a weak D call TRBD1 (6 bases). V gave up 0 bases and J gave up 5 bases, with 10 bases separating them. Germline-derived CDR1 and CDR2 are SGDLS and YYNGEE. CDR3 length: 14 residues. CDR3 coding DNA: TGTGCCAGCAGCGTAGTGGGGGCGGGAGATACGCAGTATTTT. Residues: CASSVVGAGDTQYF.

The chain employs TRBV9 and TRBJ2-3, with TRBD2 matching over 11 bases. The ends lost 0 bases at V and 3 bases at J; junction bases unmatched: 3. The CDR3 spans 16 residues. From germline, CDR1 is SGDLS and CDR2 YYNGEE. DNA for the CDR3: TGTGCCAGCAGCGTAGCTAGCGGGGGGATAACAGATACGCAGTATTTT. This sequence encodes CASSVASGGITDTQYF.

This clone occurred once. The V call is TRBV28, the J call TRBJ2-5; possibly TRBD1 for D (5 bases). The germline V gene has CDR1 MDHEN and CDR2 SYDVKM. The CDR3 extends over 12 amino acids. Trimming pared 8 bases from V and 2 bases from J, leaving 9 bases between. CDR3 residues: CASLRGQETQYF. The DNA of the CDR3 is TGTGCCAGCCTAAGGGGTCAAGAGACCCAGTACTTC.

The chain employs TRBV12-5 and TRBJ2-1, with 10 bases aligning to TRBD2. After removal of 0 bases from V and 7 bases from J, the junction contained 18 bases not matched to a gene. This CDR3 region has 20 residues. Germline V gives CDR1 LGHNT, CDR2 FRNRAP. CDR3 coding DNA: TGTGCTAGTGGTTTGGTACTCCCTCTACTAGCGGGAATGTCCGGGAATGAGCAGTTCTTC. This sequence encodes CASGLVLPLLAGMSGNEQFF.

This chain connects TRBV19 to TRBJ1-5; D is undetermined. The CDR3 runs 14 residues. Per germline, CDR1 LNHDA and CDR2 SQIVND (reference sequence). Deletions cut 3 bases from V and 3 bases from J, with 9 bases between. The CDR3 sequence is CASSIQLANQPQHF. The CDR3 nucleotides are TGTGCCAGTAGTATTCAGCTTGCCAATCAGCCCCAGCATTTT.

The CDR3 spells CAWSGDRLNTEAFF. CDR3 bases: TGTGCCTGGAGTGGGGACAGATTGAACACTGAAGCTTTCTTT. J is TRBJ1-1 and V is TRBV30, with 7 bases lining up with TRBD1. CDR3 length: 14 residues. Germline V gene data show CDR1 as GTSNPN and CDR2 as SVGIG (reference sequence). V gave up 1 base and J gave up 0 bases; unmatched junction bases: 2.

This chain joins TRBV10-3 and TRBJ1-2; tentative D call: TRBD1 (6 bases). This CDR3 region has 15 residues. Trimming removed 0 bases at V and 2 bases at J, with 10 bases between. Germline CDR1 reads ENHRY; CDR2 reads SYGVKD. CDR3 sequence: CAISESQGRNYGYTF. The CDR3 DNA sequence: TGTGCCATCAGTGAGTCGCAGGGGAGGAACTATGGCTACACCTTC.

The V and J genes are TRBV11-2 and TRBJ1-3; D remains ambiguous. The V gene's germline CDR1 is SGHAT and CDR2 FQNNGV. The CDR3 has 15 amino acids. V lost 5 bases to trimming and J lost 0 bases, with 11 bases between them. The CDR3 coding sequence is TGTGCCAGCAGCCTCGGACCGAACTCTGGAAACACCATATATTTT. Its protein product is CASSLGPNSGNTIYF.

The chain recombines TRBV19 with TRBJ1-5; D might be TRBD1 (6 bases). V shed 3 bases and J shed 4 bases, with 16 bases lying between them. Germline CDR1 LNHDA, CDR2 SQIVND (reference sequence). The CDR3 totals 16 residues. CDR3 in amino acids: CASSIRGYGGNQPQHF. Written as DNA, the CDR3 is TGTGCCAGTAGTATCAGGGGTTACGGCGGGAATCAGCCCCAGCATTTT.

The V and J genes are TRBV2 and TRBJ1-5; D ambiguous. The CDR3 runs 14 residues. Germline CDR1 and CDR2: SNHLY and FYNNEI. Trimming left V 6 bases short and J 3 bases short, with 12 bases between. The CDR3 protein is CASSADGTNQPQHF. The DNA for the CDR3 is TGTGCCAGCAGCGCAGATGGTACCAATCAGCCCCAGCATTTT.

The chain combines TRBV7-8 with TRBJ1-1, with D unclear. Between the trimmed V and J ends, which lost 7 bases and 0 bases, there was a span of 12 bases. Germline assignment: CDR1 SGHVS and CDR2 FQNEAQ. This CDR3 has 14 amino acids. This CDR3 reads CASTLAGMNTEAFF. CDR3 DNA: TGTGCCAGCACATTGGCAGGAATGAACACTGAAGCTTTCTTT.

The chain recombines TRBV6-2 or TRBV6-3 with TRBJ2-7, with D uncertain. The CDR3 totals 15 residues. V shed 2 bases and J shed 0 bases, with 11 bases lying between them. The V gene's germline CDR1 is MNHEY and CDR2 SVGEGT. CDR3 bases: TGTGCCAGCAGTTACCCCGCTTTTTCCTCCTACGAGCAGTACTTC. As protein: CASSYPAFSSYEQYF.

DNA of the CDR3: TGTGCCAGCTCACCCCGAATGAGACAGGGCAGAGGTACTAATGAAAAACTGTTTTTT. Amino acids: CASSPRMRQGRGTNEKLFF. The chain recombines TRBV18 with TRBJ1-4; 7 bases fit TRBD1. The CDR3 covers 19 residues. V trimming: 3 bases; J trimming: 2 bases; junction bases outside the gene matches: 15. The germline V gene encodes CDR1 KGHSH and CDR2 LQKENI. The complete variable domain, with remaining parts taken from reference TRBV18 and TRBJ1-4, reads NAGVMQNPRHLVRRRGQEARLRCSPMKGHSHVYWYRQLPEEGLKFMVYLQKENIIDESGMPKERFSAEFPKEGPSILRIQQVVRGDSAAYFCASSPRMRQGRGTNEKLFFGSGTQLSVL.

This clone was seen a few times. The gene calls are TRBV7-9 and TRBJ2-1, with TRBD1 matching over 7 bases. From germline, CDR1 is SEHNR and CDR2 FQNEAQ (reference sequence). Trimming at V came to 1 base and at J to 15 bases, leaving 9 bases not matched to a gene. The CDR3 length is 13 residues. The CDR3: CASSLVGSGGVFF. The CDR3 coding sequence is TGTGCCAGCAGCTTAGTGGGATCAGGGGGAGTGTTCTTC.

This chain links TRBV4-3 with TRBJ2-1, with 7 bases matching TRBD2. CDR3 length: 17 amino acids. J lost 9 bases, V lost 0 bases, and 14 bases had no gene match. The germline V gene encodes CDR1 LGHNA and CDR2 YSLEER. CDR3 sequence (DNA): TGCGCCAGCAGCCAAGAGTATGATCTAGCGGCTAGGAGTGAGCAGTTCTTC. Amino acids: CASSQEYDLAARSEQFF.

The chain couples TRBV30 to TRBJ2-7, with 8 bases identical to TRBD1. V lost 0 bases to trimming and J lost 3 bases; unmatched junction nucleotides: 1. The CDR3 extends over 13 amino acids. Germline values: CDR1 GTSNPN, CDR2 SVGIG (reference sequence). The CDR3 reads CAWSVTGGYEQYF. In nucleotides, the CDR3 is TGTGCCTGGAGTGTAACAGGGGGCTACGAGCAGTACTTC.

In this sample, this clone turned up once. V usage is TRBV10-3 and J usage is TRBJ1-2, with a possible D match to TRBD1 (6 bases). V lost 6 bases to trimming and J lost 4 bases, with 15 bases between them. This CDR3 region has 14 residues. CDR1 and CDR2 from the germline V gene are ENHRY and SYGVKD. CDR3 in amino acids: CAISFNPQGYGYTF. The CDR3 DNA reads as TGTGCCATCAGCTTTAACCCACAGGGCTATGGCTACACCTTC.

The chain joins TRBV12-3 or TRBV12-4 to TRBJ1-4; TRBD1 matches at 7 bases. Germline trimming cut 5 bases from V and 5 bases from J; bases unmatched to any gene: 2. The CDR3 runs to 13 residues. The CDR3 region has the DNA TGTGCCAGCAGTGGACAGGTCAATGAAAAACTGTTTTTT. Translated: CASSGQVNEKLFF.

The chain employs TRBV18 and TRBJ2-1, with D perhaps TRBD1 (5 bases). This CDR3 contains 14 residues. Per germline, CDR1 KGHSH and CDR2 LQKENI. V gave up 6 bases and J gave up 0 bases, with 9 bases separating them. The CDR3 is CASSGQSSYNEQFF. Written as DNA, the CDR3 is TGTGCCAGCTCGGGGCAGAGCTCCTACAATGAGCAGTTCTTC.